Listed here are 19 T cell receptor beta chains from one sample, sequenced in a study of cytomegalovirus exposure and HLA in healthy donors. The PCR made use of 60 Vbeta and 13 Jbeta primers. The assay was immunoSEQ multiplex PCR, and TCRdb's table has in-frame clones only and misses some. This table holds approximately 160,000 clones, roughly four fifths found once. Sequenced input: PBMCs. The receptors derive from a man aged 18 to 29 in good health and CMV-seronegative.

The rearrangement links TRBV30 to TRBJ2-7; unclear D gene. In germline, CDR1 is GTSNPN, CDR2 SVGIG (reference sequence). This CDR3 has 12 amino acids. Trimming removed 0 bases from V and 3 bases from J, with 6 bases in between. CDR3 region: CAWSVQYYEQYF. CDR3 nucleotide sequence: TGTGCCTGGAGTGTACAGTACTACGAGCAGTACTTC.

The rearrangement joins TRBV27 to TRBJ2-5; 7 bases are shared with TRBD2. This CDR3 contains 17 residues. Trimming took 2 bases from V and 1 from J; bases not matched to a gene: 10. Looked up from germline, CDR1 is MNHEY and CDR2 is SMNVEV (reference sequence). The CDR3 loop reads CASSLEGASGPQETQYF. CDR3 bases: TGTGCCAGCAGTTTAGAGGGAGCTAGCGGACCCCAAGAGACCCAGTACTTC.

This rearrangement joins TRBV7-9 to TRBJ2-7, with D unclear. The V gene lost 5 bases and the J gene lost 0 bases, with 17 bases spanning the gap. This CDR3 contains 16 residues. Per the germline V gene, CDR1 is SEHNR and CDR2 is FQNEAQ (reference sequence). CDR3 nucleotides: TGTGCCAGCAGCACAGTCCCTGGTTTAAGCTCCTACGAGCAGTACTTC. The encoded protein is CASSTVPGLSSYEQYF.

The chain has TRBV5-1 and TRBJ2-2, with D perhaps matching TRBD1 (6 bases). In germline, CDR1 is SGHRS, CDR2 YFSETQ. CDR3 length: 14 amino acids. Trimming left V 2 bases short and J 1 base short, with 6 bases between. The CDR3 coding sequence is TGCGCCAGCAGCTTACAGGGGAACACCGGGGAGCTGTTTTTT. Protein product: CASSLQGNTGELFF.

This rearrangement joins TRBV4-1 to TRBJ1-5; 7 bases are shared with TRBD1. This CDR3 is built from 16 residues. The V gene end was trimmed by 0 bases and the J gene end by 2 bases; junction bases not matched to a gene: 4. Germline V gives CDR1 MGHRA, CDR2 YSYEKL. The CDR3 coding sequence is TGCGCCAGCAGCCAAGATAGAACAGGGGGCAATCAGCCCCAGCATTTT. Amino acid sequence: CASSQDRTGGNQPQHF.

The CDR3 DNA follows: TGTGCCAGCAGTCAAGGGACTAGCGGGGATCCTTACTACAATGAGCAGTTCTTC. Protein product: CASSQGTSGDPYYNEQFF. V is TRBV7-3 and J is TRBJ2-1, with 13 nucleotides matching TRBD2. Germline assignment: CDR1 SGHTA and CDR2 FQGTGA. CDR3 length: 18 amino acids. J was trimmed by 3 bases and V by 6 bases; bases with no gene match: 11. The full variable domain, with the rest looked up from reference TRBV7-3 and TRBJ2-1, is GAGVSQTPSNKVTEKGKYVELRCDPISGHTALYWYRQSLGQGPEFLIYFQGTGAADDSGLPNDRFFAVRPEGSVSTLKIQRTERGDSAVYLCASSQGTSGDPYYNEQFFGPGTRLTVL.

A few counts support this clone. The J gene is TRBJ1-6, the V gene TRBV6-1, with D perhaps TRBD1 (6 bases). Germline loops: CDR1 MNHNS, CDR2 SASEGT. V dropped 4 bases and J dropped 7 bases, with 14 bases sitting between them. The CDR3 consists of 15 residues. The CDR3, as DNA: TGTGCCAGCAGTGTCGGGGGGGCCGCAAATTCACCCCTCCACTTT. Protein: CASSVGGAANSPLHF.

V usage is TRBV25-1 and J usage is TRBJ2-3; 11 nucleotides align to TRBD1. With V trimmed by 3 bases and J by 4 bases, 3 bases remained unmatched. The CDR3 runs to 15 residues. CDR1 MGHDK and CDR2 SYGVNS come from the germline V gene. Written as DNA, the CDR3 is TGTGCCAGCAGTGATGGGGGACAGGGGGCAGATACGCAGTATTTT. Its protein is CASSDGGQGADTQYF.

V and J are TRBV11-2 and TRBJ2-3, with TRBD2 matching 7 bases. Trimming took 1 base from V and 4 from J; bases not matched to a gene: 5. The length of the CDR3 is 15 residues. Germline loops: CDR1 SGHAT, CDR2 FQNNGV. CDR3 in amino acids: CASSLVEGGADTQYF. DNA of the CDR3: TGTGCCAGCAGCTTAGTTGAGGGAGGGGCAGATACGCAGTATTTT.

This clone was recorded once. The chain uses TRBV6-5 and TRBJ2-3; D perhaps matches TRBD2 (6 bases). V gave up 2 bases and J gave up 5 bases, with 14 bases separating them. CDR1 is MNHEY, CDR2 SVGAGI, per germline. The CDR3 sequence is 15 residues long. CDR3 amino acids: CASSYVGGGIDTQYF. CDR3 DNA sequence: TGTGCCAGCAGTTACGTGGGGGGAGGAATAGATACGCAGTATTTT.

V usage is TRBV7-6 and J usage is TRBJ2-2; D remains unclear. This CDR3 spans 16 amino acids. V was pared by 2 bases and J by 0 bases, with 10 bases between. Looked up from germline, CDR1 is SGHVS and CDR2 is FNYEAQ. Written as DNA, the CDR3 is TGTGCCAGCAGCTTACAAGCCAGCGCGAACACCGGGGAGCTGTTTTTT. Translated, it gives CASSLQASANTGELFF.

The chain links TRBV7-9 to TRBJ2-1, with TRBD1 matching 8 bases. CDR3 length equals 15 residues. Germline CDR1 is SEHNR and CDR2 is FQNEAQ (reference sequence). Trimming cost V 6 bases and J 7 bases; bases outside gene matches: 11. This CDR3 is CASRRTGRLTNEQFF. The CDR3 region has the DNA TGTGCCAGCAGGCGGACAGGGAGGCTGACGAATGAGCAGTTCTTC.

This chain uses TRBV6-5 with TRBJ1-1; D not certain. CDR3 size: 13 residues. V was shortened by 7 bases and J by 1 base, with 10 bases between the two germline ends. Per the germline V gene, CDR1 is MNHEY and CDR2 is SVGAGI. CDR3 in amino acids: CASTIARNTEAFF. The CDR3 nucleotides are TGTGCCAGCACGATCGCGAGGAACACTGAAGCTTTCTTT.

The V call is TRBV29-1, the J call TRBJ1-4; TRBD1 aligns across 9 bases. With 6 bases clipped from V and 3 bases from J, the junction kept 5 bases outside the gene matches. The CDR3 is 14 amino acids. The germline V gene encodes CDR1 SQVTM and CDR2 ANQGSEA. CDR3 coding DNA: TGCAGCGTGACAGGGGGGGGATCTAATGAAAAACTGTTTTTT. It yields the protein CSVTGGGSNEKLFF.

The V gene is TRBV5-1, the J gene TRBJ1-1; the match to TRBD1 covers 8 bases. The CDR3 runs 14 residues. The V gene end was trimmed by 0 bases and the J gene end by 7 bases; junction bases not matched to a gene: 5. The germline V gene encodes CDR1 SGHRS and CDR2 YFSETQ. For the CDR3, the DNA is TGCGCCAGCAGCTTGGGGGACAGGCAGTATGAAGCTTTCTTT. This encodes CASSLGDRQYEAFF.

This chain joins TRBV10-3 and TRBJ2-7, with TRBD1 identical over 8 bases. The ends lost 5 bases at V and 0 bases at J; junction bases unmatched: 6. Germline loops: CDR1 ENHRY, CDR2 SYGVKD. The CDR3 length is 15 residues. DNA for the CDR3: TGTGCCATCAGTAGTAGTACAGGGGGCTCCTACGAGCAGTACTTC. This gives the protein CAISSSTGGSYEQYF.

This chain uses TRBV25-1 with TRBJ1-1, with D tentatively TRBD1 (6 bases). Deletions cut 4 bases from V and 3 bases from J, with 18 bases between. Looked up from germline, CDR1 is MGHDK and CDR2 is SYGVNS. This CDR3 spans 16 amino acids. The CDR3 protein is CASSATLGHRDTEAFF. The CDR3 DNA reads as TGTGCCAGCAGTGCCACACTGGGACACCGGGACACTGAAGCTTTCTTT.

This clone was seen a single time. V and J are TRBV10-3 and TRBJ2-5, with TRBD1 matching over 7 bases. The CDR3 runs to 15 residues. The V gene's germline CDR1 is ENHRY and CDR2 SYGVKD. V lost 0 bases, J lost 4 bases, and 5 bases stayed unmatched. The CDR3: CAISESPTGRETQYF. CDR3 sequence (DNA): TGTGCCATCAGTGAGTCCCCGACAGGGAGAGAGACCCAGTACTTC.

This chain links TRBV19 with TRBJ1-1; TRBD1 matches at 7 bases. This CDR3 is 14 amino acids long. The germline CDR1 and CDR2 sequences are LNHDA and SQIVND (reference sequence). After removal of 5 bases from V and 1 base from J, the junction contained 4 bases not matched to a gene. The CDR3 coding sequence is TGTGCCAGTAGTTTGACAGGGAGGAACACTGAAGCTTTCTTT. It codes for CASSLTGRNTEAFF.